Each of the 18 T cell receptor beta chains below was sequenced from the same sample in a study of shared clonotypes between healthy human individuals. Clones were read by immunoSEQ multiplex PCR, and TCRdb kept only the in-frame ones, dropping some. The data show approximately 2.1 million clones, 90% to 95% seen once. Sequenced: naive CD4+ T cells from PBMCs. Subset denoted: CD45RA+ positively selected. The receptors shown here come from a man between 18 and 35 years old in good health. Some clones in this sample may be carry-over from other donors' samples.

V gene TRBV6-5 combines with J gene TRBJ2-5; no definite D call. Trimming pared 5 bases from V and 5 bases from J, leaving 6 bases between. The CDR3 has 11 residues. Per germline, CDR1 MNHEY and CDR2 SVGAGI. For the CDR3, the DNA is TGTGCCAGCAGTGCCCGGGAGACCCAGTACTTC. It translates to CASSARETQYF.

A note on this clone: At the DNA level, this CDR3 is encoded by other sequences in the same sample as well. This chain connects TRBV9 to TRBJ1-2, with D uncertain. Germline V CDR1 and CDR2: SGDLS, YYNGEE. The CDR3 totals 13 residues. Trimming took 2 bases from V and 6 from J, leaving 11 bases between them. CDR3 sequence: CASSVGVRDGYTF. For the CDR3, the DNA is TGTGCCAGCAGCGTGGGTGTGCGCGATGGCTACACCTTC.

The count of this clone is one. At the DNA level, this CDR3 is encoded by other sequences in the same sample as well. J is TRBJ2-7 and V is TRBV6-1; a weak D match, TRBD2 (5 bases). Germline loops: CDR1 MNHNS, CDR2 SASEGT. The V end lost 6 bases, the J end lost 3 bases, and 6 bases lay between the germline ends. The CDR3 is 11 amino acids. The DNA of the CDR3 is TGTGCCAGCAGCGGGATCTACGAGCAGTACTTC. Amino acid sequence: CASSGIYEQYF.

About this clone: This sample also contains other DNA sequences that code for the same CDR3. The chain carries TRBV5-1 and TRBJ1-1; D call uncertain. Trimming removed 0 bases from V and 1 base from J, with 7 bases in between. The CDR3 runs 14 residues. Germline V gene lookup returns CDR1 SGHRS and CDR2 YFSETQ. The CDR3: CASSLVVGNTEAFF. CDR3 sequence (DNA): TGCGCCAGCAGCTTGGTAGTTGGGAACACTGAAGCTTTCTTT.

The chain employs TRBV4-1 and TRBJ1-2; D is undetermined. The CDR3 consists of 13 residues. Trimming removed 4 bases from V and 1 base from J, with 7 bases in between. Germline CDR1 is MGHRA and CDR2 is YSYEKL. The CDR3: CASSRGDNYGYTF. CDR3 nucleotides: TGCGCCAGCAGCCGTGGCGATAACTATGGCTACACCTTC.

This clone was counted a single time. The J gene is TRBJ2-7, the V gene TRBV5-1, with 10 bases lining up with TRBD1. The V gene's germline CDR1 is SGHRS and CDR2 YFSETQ. The CDR3 is 15 amino acids. J gave up 2 bases and V 1 base, and 3 bases lay outside the gene matches. CDR3 in DNA: TGCGCCAGCAGCTTGCGGGGACAGGGGACCTACGAGCAGTACTTC. Translated: CASSLRGQGTYEQYF.

This chain links TRBV9 with TRBJ1-1, with D perhaps matching TRBD1 (5 bases). The germline V and J ends were trimmed by 0 bases and 2 bases, with 11 bases remaining between them. This CDR3 has 15 residues. The germline V gene encodes CDR1 SGDLS and CDR2 YYNGEE. CDR3 bases: TGTGCCAGCAGCGTAGACCTGACAGCCAACACTGAAGCTTTCTTT. Translation gives CASSVDLTANTEAFF.

V and J are TRBV7-6 and TRBJ2-7; tentative D call: TRBD1 (5 bases). The ends were cut back, 0 bases at V and 1 base at J, with 13 bases in the middle. This CDR3 region has 16 residues. Germline loops: CDR1 SGHVS, CDR2 FNYEAQ. The CDR3 DNA follows: TGTGCCAGCAGCTTAGCCCAAGGGGCAGGATCCTACGAGCAGTACTTC. It translates to CASSLAQGAGSYEQYF.

The genes are TRBV10-3 and TRBJ2-5; a weak D match, TRBD2 (6 bases). The germline CDR1 and CDR2 sequences are ENHRY and SYGVKD. V was trimmed by 3 bases and J by 4 bases, leaving 15 bases between them. This CDR3 is 15 amino acids long. CDR3 in DNA: TGTGCCATCAGTGACCAAGCGGGCAGGGTAGAGACCCAGTACTTC. It yields the protein CAISDQAGRVETQYF.

This clone was observed once. The chain is built from TRBV28 and TRBJ1-3; D possibly corresponds to TRBD1 (5 bases). Germline V gene data show CDR1 as MDHEN and CDR2 as SYDVKM. The V end lost 4 bases, the J end lost 4 bases, and 14 bases lay between the germline ends. This CDR3 has 15 amino acids. DNA of the CDR3: TGTGCCAGCAGTTCCCCCAGACAGCCGGGAAACACCATATATTTT. This codes for CASSSPRQPGNTIYF.

This chain joins TRBV7-3 and TRBJ2-7; D may correspond to TRBD1 or TRBD2 (5 bases each). The CDR3 is 16 residues long. With 4 bases removed from V and 3 bases from J, the gap between germline ends came to 19 bases. Germline lookup yields CDR1 SGHTA and CDR2 FQGTGA. The CDR3 DNA is TGTGCCAGCAGCTCCAGGTACGGGACGTCGGGCTACGAGCAGTACTTC. Encoded protein: CASSSRYGTSGYEQYF.

The chain couples TRBV4-1 to TRBJ1-1, with D perhaps matching TRBD1 (6 bases). Germline CDR1 is MGHRA and CDR2 is YSYEKL. V was cut by 0 bases and J by 0 bases, with 14 bases left in between. The CDR3 extends over 17 amino acids. CDR3 DNA sequence: TGCGCCAGCAGCCAAGATGGAAACAGGGTCATGAACACTGAAGCTTTCTTT. Translating gives CASSQDGNRVMNTEAFF.

As concerns this clone: Other DNA sequences in this sample translate to the same CDR3. The genes are TRBV29-1 and TRBJ2-6; TRBD2 might be the D (5 bases). In germline, CDR1 is SQVTM, CDR2 ANQGSEA. The CDR3 is 14 residues long. V was clipped by 2 bases and J by 2 bases, with 7 bases between them. For the CDR3, the DNA is TGCAGCGTTGAATCCGGGGCTGGGGCCAACGTCCTGACTTTC. It translates to CSVESGAGANVLTF.

The chain couples TRBV5-1 to TRBJ1-5; D gene uncertain. The CDR3 consists of 14 residues. V was cut by 4 bases and J by 4 bases, with 12 bases left in between. Germline V gene lookup returns CDR1 SGHRS and CDR2 YFSETQ. The CDR3 reads CASSRSGPNQPQHF. The CDR3 bases are TGCGCCAGCAGCCGCTCCGGGCCAAATCAGCCCCAGCATTTT.

This chain uses TRBV19 with TRBJ1-2, with 10 bases fitting TRBD1. Germline CDR1 reads LNHDA; CDR2 reads SQIVND (reference sequence). V dropped 5 bases and J dropped 5; count of bases not matched to a gene: 14. CDR3 size: 17 residues. The CDR3 DNA is TGTGCCAGTAGTGAGGGGCTGACCGGACAGGGGGGATATGGCTACACCTTC. Translated, it gives CASSEGLTGQGGYGYTF.

The chain is built from TRBV5-1 and TRBJ2-2; D is unclear. The CDR3 covers 16 residues. Germline assignment: CDR1 SGHRS and CDR2 YFSETQ. With 0 bases removed from V and 4 bases from J, the gap between germline ends came to 13 bases. The DNA of the CDR3 is TGCGCCAGCAGCTTGGGCGAAAGGAAGGGCACCGGGGAGCTGTTTTTT. Amino acid sequence: CASSLGERKGTGELFF.

In regard to this clone: At the DNA level, this CDR3 is encoded by other sequences in the same sample as well. The chain combines TRBV2 with TRBJ1-2; TRBD1 is a possible D gene (5 bases). The germline V gene has CDR1 SNHLY and CDR2 FYNNEI. Trimming removed 6 bases at V and 2 bases at J, with 10 bases between. There are 13 residues in the CDR3. The DNA of the CDR3 is TGTGCCAGCAGCCAGGGAAGGAACTATGGCTACACCTTC. Translation: CASSQGRNYGYTF.

The V gene is TRBV9, the J gene TRBJ2-5; 9 positions agree with TRBD1. CDR3 size: 15 residues. CDR1 SGDLS and CDR2 YYNGEE come from the germline V gene. The V gene end was trimmed by 2 bases and the J gene end by 1 base; junction bases not matched to a gene: 3. The CDR3 coding sequence is TGTGCCAGCAGCGTGGCGACAGGGGGCCAAGAGACCCAGTACTTC. This sequence encodes CASSVATGGQETQYF.